The next 11 T cell receptor beta chains were all read from a single sample in a study of cytomegalovirus exposure and HLA in healthy donors. The PCR had 60 Vbeta and 13 Jbeta primers. Only in-frame clones appear in the TCRdb table, and some are missing; sequencing was by immunoSEQ multiplex PCR. The data hold approximately 60,000 clones, with around 83% observed a single time. Sequenced input: PBMCs. Receptors originate from a man aged 25 to 45 in good health and CMV-seronegative.

J is TRBJ2-7 and V is TRBV9, with 8 bases identical to TRBD1. In germline, CDR1 is SGDLS, CDR2 YYNGEE. J was trimmed by 2 bases and V by 4 bases; bases with no gene match: 8. The CDR3 contains 15 residues. Here the CDR3 DNA reads TGTGCCAGCAGCACCGGACAGGGTGGACCCTACGAGCAGTACTTC. It codes for CASSTGQGGPYEQYF.

The J gene is TRBJ2-7, the V gene TRBV6-5; TRBD1 agrees at 8 bases. There are 15 residues in the CDR3. Trimming removed 8 bases from V and 6 bases from J; junction bases left unmatched: 15. Per germline, CDR1 MNHEY and CDR2 SVGAGI. The CDR3 protein is CASGLALTGAGEQYF. The CDR3 DNA sequence: TGTGCCAGCGGCCTGGCCTTGACAGGGGCTGGCGAGCAGTACTTC.

V is TRBV5-4 and J is TRBJ1-4, with TRBD1 identical over 10 bases. The CDR3 covers 16 residues. From germline, CDR1 is SGHNT and CDR2 YYREEE (reference sequence). V trimming: 9 bases; J trimming: 0 bases; junction bases outside the gene matches: 8. The CDR3 spells CAIGTGDSATNEKLFF. Written as DNA, the CDR3 is TGTGCCATCGGGACAGGGGATTCGGCAACTAATGAAAAACTGTTTTTT.

This clone came up once. The rearrangement joins TRBV6-6 to TRBJ1-5, with 7 nucleotides matching TRBD1. CDR3 length: 16 residues. The V gene's germline CDR1 is MNHNY and CDR2 SVGAGI (reference sequence). V gave up 2 bases and J gave up 4 bases; unmatched junction bases: 8. The chain's CDR3 is CASSYLGTAINQPQHF. The DNA of the CDR3 is TGTGCCAGCAGTTACCTGGGGACAGCGATTAATCAGCCCCAGCATTTT.

DNA for the CDR3: TGTGCCAGTTTGGGCGAACGGGAATCCCTTGAAGCTTTCTTT. This codes for CASLGERESLEAFF. The chain recombines TRBV19 with TRBJ1-1; D remains unclear. CDR1 and CDR2 (germline): LNHDA, SQIVND (reference sequence). The CDR3 covers 14 residues. V shed 8 bases and J shed 7 bases, with 20 bases lying between them.

The chain joins TRBV27 to TRBJ2-3; 8 positions agree with TRBD2. The germline V gene encodes CDR1 MNHEY and CDR2 SMNVEV (reference sequence). J gave up 1 base and V 5 bases, and 2 bases lay outside the gene matches. The CDR3 contains 14 residues. CDR3 sequence: CASSPGGGTDTQYF. The CDR3 coding sequence is TGTGCCAGCAGTCCGGGAGGGGGCACAGATACGCAGTATTTT.

The genes are TRBV6-4 and TRBJ2-2, with 13 bases identical to TRBD2. The CDR3 is 17 amino acids. Trimming removed 0 bases from V and 6 bases from J; junction bases left unmatched: 4. Germline-derived CDR1 and CDR2 are MRHNA and SNTAGT. The CDR3 DNA sequence: TGTGCCAGCAGTGACTCGCCGACTAGCGGGAGGCCCGGGGAGCTGTTTTTT. Translating gives CASSDSPTSGRPGELFF.

The chain links TRBV6-6 to TRBJ1-2; no clear D gene. The germline gives CDR1 MNHNY, CDR2 SVGAGI (reference sequence). This CDR3 comprises 12 residues. Trimming pared 10 bases from V and 7 bases from J, leaving 16 bases between. The CDR3 DNA is TGTGCCATCCCTGGAGGAATCGGTGGCTACACCTTC. This encodes CAIPGGIGGYTF.

The V gene is TRBV18, the J gene TRBJ2-2; 14 nucleotides align to TRBD2. J gave up 4 bases and V 0 bases, and 1 base lay outside the gene matches. Per the germline V gene, CDR1 is KGHSH and CDR2 is LQKENI. The CDR3 runs 17 residues. The CDR3 loop reads CASSPPGTSGGTGELFF. The DNA of the CDR3 is TGTGCCAGCTCACCACCTGGGACTAGCGGGGGCACCGGGGAGCTGTTTTTT. The variable domain in full, completed from reference TRBV18 and TRBJ2-2, reads NAGVMQNPRHLVRRRGQEARLRCSPMKGHSHVYWYRQLPEEGLKFMVYLQKENIIDESGMPKERFSAEFPKEGPSILRIQQVVRGDSAAYFCASSPPGTSGGTGELFFGEGSRLTVL.

This clone appeared a single time. The rearrangement links TRBV6-6 to TRBJ2-4; perhaps TRBD1 as D (6 bases). Trimming pared 2 bases from V and 6 bases from J, leaving 14 bases between. The CDR3 totals 15 residues. Germline-derived CDR1 and CDR2 are MNHNY and SVGAGI (reference sequence). The CDR3 region is CASSYTWDNSNIQYF. In DNA, the CDR3 is TGTGCCAGCAGTTACACCTGGGACAACTCAAACATTCAGTACTTC.

The V call is TRBV2, the J call TRBJ1-2; perhaps TRBD1 as D (5 bases). Trimming pared 1 base from V and 7 bases from J, leaving 16 bases between. CDR3 length: 15 amino acids. CDR1 SNHLY and CDR2 FYNNEI come from the germline V gene. DNA for the CDR3: TGTGCCAGCAGTGAAGTGGGGGGATCGGCGGGTGGCTACACCTTC. Translating gives CASSEVGGSAGGYTF.